These 14 T cell receptor beta chains share one sample of origin, sequenced in a study of lymphopenia after photon versus proton radiotherapy. Assay: immunoSEQ multiplex PCR; the TCRdb copy retains only in-frame clones and omits some. The sample lists more than 70,000 clones; approximately 82% were seen once. The sample was peripheral blood, taken from a patient treated with proton-based radiotherapy. These receptors were collected from a man aged 55 to 70 with pancreatic cancer.

The chain joins TRBV14 to TRBJ1-1; D not certain. Trimming removed 0 bases at V and 1 base at J, with 9 bases between. Germline CDR1 SGHDN, CDR2 FVKESK. CDR3 size: 15 residues. The CDR3 DNA reads as TGTGCCAGCAGCCAAGATCTAGGGCGGAACACTGAAGCTTTCTTT. The encoded protein is CASSQDLGRNTEAFF.

The chain carries TRBV6-6 and TRBJ2-7, with D possibly matching TRBD1 (6 bases). This CDR3 is 14 amino acids long. The V gene lost 6 bases and the J gene lost 0 bases, with 12 bases spanning the gap. CDR1 and CDR2 from the germline V gene are MNHNY and SVGAGI (reference sequence). The DNA of the CDR3 is TGTGCCAGCAGAATACAGGGAAACTCCTACGAGCAGTACTTC. Translation: CASRIQGNSYEQYF.

This clone was recorded once. This chain uses TRBV6-5 with TRBJ2-7; tentative D call: TRBD1 (6 bases). CDR3 length equals 14 residues. With 5 bases removed from V and 0 bases from J, the gap between germline ends came to 11 bases. In germline, CDR1 is MNHEY, CDR2 SVGAGI. The CDR3 DNA follows: TGTGCCAGCAGTGACCGGGACACCTCCTACGAGCAGTACTTC. Its translation is CASSDRDTSYEQYF.

CDR3 nucleotide sequence: TGCGCCAGCAGCTTATTGGGGGCCCAAGGGGAAAAACTGTTTTTT. Protein product: CASSLLGAQGEKLFF. J is TRBJ1-4 and V is TRBV5-1; D is perhaps TRBD1 (6 bases). Germline V CDR1 and CDR2: SGHRS, YFSETQ. V lost 2 bases and J lost 8, with 16 bases in between. This CDR3 spans 15 amino acids.

The J gene is TRBJ2-7, the V gene TRBV28, with 9 nucleotides matching TRBD1. The germline CDR1 and CDR2 sequences are MDHEN and SYDVKM. J lost 5 bases, V lost 7 bases, and 9 bases had no gene match. The CDR3 is 14 residues long. The CDR3 DNA follows: TGTGCCAGCACCCTGGGACAGGGTCTTAACGAGCAGTACTTC. Encoded protein: CASTLGQGLNEQYF.

V and J are TRBV2 and TRBJ2-3; 11 bases match TRBD2. V was pared by 7 bases and J by 0 bases, with 3 bases of the junction left unmatched. Germline CDR1 is SNHLY and CDR2 is FYNNEI. This CDR3 comprises 15 residues. In DNA form, the CDR3 reads TGTGCCAGCACCCGGACTAGCGGGAGCACAGATACGCAGTATTTT. Its protein is CASTRTSGSTDTQYF.

V is TRBV7-3 and J is TRBJ2-3; a weak D match, TRBD1 (6 bases). Germline CDR1 is SGHTA and CDR2 is FQGTGA. This CDR3 is 15 amino acids long. V lost 6 bases, J lost 2 bases, and 15 bases lay in between. The CDR3 DNA reads TGTGCCAGCAGTTGGTTAGGGGGTTCCACAGATACGCAGTATTTT. It codes for CASSWLGGSTDTQYF.

This clone was seen only a few times. V is TRBV7-2 and J is TRBJ1-5; 7 nucleotides agree with TRBD1. The CDR3 length is 15 residues. The germline gives CDR1 SGHTA, CDR2 FQGNSA. With V trimmed by 3 bases and J by 5 bases, 7 bases remained unmatched. The CDR3 spells CASSLDGTADQPQHF. CDR3 bases: TGTGCCAGCAGCTTGGACGGGACAGCTGATCAGCCCCAGCATTTT.

This sequence joins TRBV7-2 and TRBJ1-1; no clear D. The CDR3 spans 13 residues. V lost 1 base, J lost 8 bases, and 11 bases lay in between. The germline V gene has CDR1 SGHTA and CDR2 FQGNSA. CDR3 loop: CASSLGTRYEAFF. The CDR3 DNA sequence: TGTGCCAGCAGCTTAGGTACTCGGTACGAAGCTTTCTTT.

This CDR3 is CASSTPSGGIAEAFF. DNA of the CDR3: TGTGCCAGCAGTACTCCCTCGGGGGGTATAGCTGAAGCTTTCTTT. V is TRBV28 and J is TRBJ1-1, with a tentative D call TRBD1 (5 bases). Per the germline V gene, CDR1 is MDHEN and CDR2 is SYDVKM. This CDR3 contains 15 residues. V lost 5 bases and J lost 6, with 19 bases in between. Combining the CDR3 with reference TRBV28 and TRBJ1-1 gives the whole variable domain DVKVTQSSRYLVKRTGEKVFLECVQDMDHENMFWYRQDPGLGLRLIYFSYDVKMKEKGDIPEGYSVSREKKERFSLILESASTNQTSMYLCASSTPSGGIAEAFFGQGTRLTVV.

The rearrangement links TRBV28 to TRBJ1-2, with TRBD1 as a possible D gene (6 bases). Germline V gene sequence: CDR1 MDHEN, CDR2 SYDVKM. The length of the CDR3 is 15 residues. Trimming pared 6 bases from V and 7 bases from J, leaving 21 bases between. The CDR3 coding sequence is TGTGCCAGCAGCCTACAAACAGGGAGCATTAGTGGCTACACCTTC. Translating gives CASSLQTGSISGYTF.

V gene TRBV21-1 combines with J gene TRBJ2-7; TRBD2 is the table's D call and was not checked against the DNA. TRBV21-1 is termed a pseudogene. The length of the CDR3 is 16 residues. The CDR3 loop reads CASSKGPSTHSYEQYF. DNA of the CDR3: TGTGCCAGCAGCAAAGGCCCTAGCACCCACTCCTACGAGCAGTACTTC.

The gene calls are TRBV5-6 and TRBJ2-7; D unclear. The CDR3 is 14 residues long. Between the trimmed V and J ends, which lost 2 bases and 0 bases, there was a span of 9 bases. Germline CDR1 is SGHDT and CDR2 is YYEEEE. The CDR3 region is CASSLLSGSYEQYF. In nucleotides, the CDR3 is TGTGCCAGCAGCTTACTTAGTGGCTCCTACGAGCAGTACTTC.

The chain uses TRBV5-5 and TRBJ2-7; D possibly uses TRBD1 or TRBD2 (5 bases each). Trimming pared 3 bases from V and 2 bases from J, leaving 9 bases between. CDR3 length: 13 residues. The germline CDR1 and CDR2 sequences are SGHKS and YYEKEE (reference sequence). The CDR3 coding sequence is TGTGCCAGCAGCTGGCAGGGAGCCTACGAGCAGTACTTC. Its protein is CASSWQGAYEQYF.